One and the same sample provided the 30 T cell receptor beta chains below, sequenced in a study of shared clonotypes between healthy human individuals. Measured with immunoSEQ multiplex PCR; TCRdb has only the in-frame clones, and not every one. The sample shows fewer than 2.5 million clones, approximately 93% of them seen only once. Sequencing was performed on naive CD4+ T cells from PBMCs. Subset specified: CD45RA+ positively selected. These receptors came from a man aged 18 to 35 in good health. Some clones in this sample may be carry-over from other donors' samples.

The genes are TRBV4-2 and TRBJ1-5, with D uncertain. CDR3 size: 17 residues. Germline assignment: CDR1 LGHNA and CDR2 YNFKEQ. Trimming shortened V by 1 base and J by 7 bases, and 20 bases separated the two germline ends. The CDR3 is CASSQVLVGLNKQPQHF. The CDR3 DNA is TGTGCCAGCAGCCAAGTCCTTGTGGGCTTAAACAAACAGCCCCAGCATTTT.

The chain recombines TRBV5-4 with TRBJ2-7, with D perhaps TRBD2 (6 bases). The CDR3 has 15 amino acids. Germline assignment: CDR1 SGHNT and CDR2 YYREEE (reference sequence). V shed 1 base and J shed 6 bases, with 17 bases lying between them. The DNA for the CDR3 is TGTGCCAGCAGCTTGATCGGAACGGGAGTTGGCGAGCAGTACTTC. Translated, it gives CASSLIGTGVGEQYF.

This clone was detected a few times. The V and J genes are TRBV29-1 and TRBJ1-1, with a weak D call TRBD1 (5 bases). Germline CDR1 reads SQVTM; CDR2 reads ANQGSEA. The CDR3 runs 13 residues. The V gene lost 7 bases and the J gene lost 3 bases, with 15 bases spanning the gap. The CDR3 DNA sequence: TGCAGCGGCCACCCGACAGAATACACTGAAGCTTTCTTT. Its protein product is CSGHPTEYTEAFF.

This chain links TRBV5-1 with TRBJ2-7; D not certain. V was cut by 4 bases and J by 6 bases, with 20 bases left in between. The CDR3 extends over 15 amino acids. Germline-derived CDR1 and CDR2 are SGHRS and YFSETQ. This CDR3 reads CASSPVPEQLVEQYF. The CDR3 DNA reads as TGCGCCAGCAGCCCAGTCCCGGAACAGTTGGTCGAGCAGTACTTC.

This clone was detected once. The chain recombines TRBV29-1 with TRBJ2-3; D is unresolved. CDR1 SQVTM and CDR2 ANQGSEA come from the germline V gene. This CDR3 comprises 13 residues. With 6 bases removed from V and 1 base from J, the gap between germline ends came to 11 bases. CDR3 DNA: TGCAGCGTGCCCGGTCCTCGCACAGATACGCAGTATTTT. Translated: CSVPGPRTDTQYF.

This chain links TRBV28 with TRBJ1-2; D gene ambiguous. The V and J ends lost 3 bases and 8 bases respectively, with 13 bases between them. This CDR3 region has 13 residues. Germline CDR1 MDHEN, CDR2 SYDVKM. The CDR3 region has the DNA TGTGCCAGCAGTTTCTCGGGCTGGAGAGGCTACACCTTC. Translating it yields CASSFSGWRGYTF.

The chain uses TRBV27 and TRBJ2-3; no clear D gene. Germline V CDR1 and CDR2: MNHEY, SMNVEV (reference sequence). Trimming stripped 5 bases from V and 0 bases from J, with 15 bases between. This CDR3 region has 16 residues. For the CDR3, the DNA is TGTGCCAGCAGTCCCCCATTCCCCCTTAGCACAGATACGCAGTATTTT. Amino acid sequence: CASSPPFPLSTDTQYF.

This rearrangement joins TRBV9 to TRBJ1-2; 7 bases fit TRBD1. Germline V gene data show CDR1 as SGDLS and CDR2 as YYNGEE. V trimming: 4 bases; J trimming: 7 bases; junction bases outside the gene matches: 7. This CDR3 contains 13 residues. The CDR3 region has the DNA TGTGCCAGCAGCTTGGACAGGTCTGGTGGCTACACCTTC. It yields the protein CASSLDRSGGYTF. Using reference TRBV9 and TRBJ1-2 for the parts outside the CDR3, the full variable domain is DSGVTQTPKHLITATGQRVTLRCSPRSGDLSVYWYQQSLDQGLQFLIQYYNGEERAKGNILERFSAQQFPDLHSELNLSSLELGDSALYFCASSLDRSGGYTFGSGTRLTVV.

This chain's CDR3 is CASSPPGQFYEQYF. CDR3 DNA sequence: TGTGCCAGCTCACCACCTGGACAGTTCTACGAGCAGTACTTC. The chain links TRBV18 to TRBJ2-7; a weak D match, TRBD1 (6 bases). Germline CDR1 is KGHSH and CDR2 is LQKENI. The V end was cut by 0 bases, the J end by 3 bases, with 9 bases between. The CDR3 length is 14 residues.

This chain joins TRBV6-6 and TRBJ2-7; TRBD1 or TRBD2 may be the D gene (5 bases each). Trimming cost V 8 bases and J 1 base, with 12 bases left between them. From germline, CDR1 is MNHNY and CDR2 SVGAGI (reference sequence). This CDR3 has 13 residues. The DNA of the CDR3 is TGTGCCAGCCGCCGGGACGGATCCTACGAGCAGTACTTC. Translating gives CASRRDGSYEQYF.

This chain uses TRBV30 with TRBJ1-2; D not certain. Germline V gene lookup returns CDR1 GTSNPN and CDR2 SVGIG (reference sequence). The CDR3 is 13 residues long. V lost 4 bases and J lost 5, with 14 bases in between. The CDR3 DNA follows: TGTGCCTGGAATCAAGTCCCCCTATATGGCTACACCTTC. Translating gives CAWNQVPLYGYTF.

This rearrangement joins TRBV5-4 to TRBJ2-1, with 10 bases identical to TRBD2. The V gene end was trimmed by 1 base and the J gene end by 7 bases; junction bases not matched to a gene: 14. There are 18 residues in the CDR3. Per germline, CDR1 SGHNT and CDR2 YYREEE (reference sequence). The CDR3 loop reads CASSLSWASGSLGNEQFF. In DNA form, the CDR3 reads TGTGCCAGCAGCTTGTCTTGGGCTAGCGGGAGTTTAGGGAATGAGCAGTTCTTC.

The rearrangement uses TRBV28 and TRBJ2-3, with TRBD2 identical over 12 bases. CDR3 length: 16 amino acids. Germline V CDR1 and CDR2: MDHEN, SYDVKM. Trimming removed 8 bases from V and 4 bases from J; junction bases left unmatched: 10. The DNA for the CDR3 is TGTGCCAGCCTATCTAGCGGGAGGGCCAGGTCAGATACGCAGTATTTT. Its translation: CASLSSGRARSDTQYF.

A remark on this clone: Other DNA sequences in the sample encode the same CDR3. J is TRBJ2-2 and V is TRBV7-3; D is uncertain. Trimming cost V 4 bases and J 3 bases, with 3 bases left between them. CDR1 is SGHTA and CDR2 is FQGTGA in the germline V gene. The CDR3 loop spans 12 amino acids. CDR3 residues: CASSSYTGELFF. CDR3 nucleotide sequence: TGTGCCAGCAGCTCCTACACCGGGGAGCTGTTTTTT.

V gene TRBV19 combines with J gene TRBJ1-4; 9 bases fit TRBD1. Trimming at V came to 6 bases and at J to 7 bases, leaving 12 bases not matched to a gene. Germline assignment: CDR1 LNHDA and CDR2 SQIVND (reference sequence). The CDR3 loop spans 16 amino acids. CDR3 DNA sequence: TGTGCCAGTAGGCAACCCGGGACAGGGTACCCTGAAAAACTGTTTTTT. Protein sequence: CASRQPGTGYPEKLFF.

This clone was seen a few times. The chain links TRBV30 to TRBJ1-4; D might be TRBD1 (5 bases). The CDR3 has 13 residues. Germline V gene data show CDR1 as GTSNPN and CDR2 as SVGIG (reference sequence). With 0 bases removed from V and 5 bases from J, the gap between germline ends came to 7 bases. The CDR3 here is CAWSVGVNEKLFF. CDR3 nucleotides: TGTGCCTGGAGTGTAGGGGTCAATGAAAAACTGTTTTTT.

This rearrangement joins TRBV6-1 to TRBJ2-1; D gene ambiguous. Trimming took 8 bases from V and 6 from J, leaving 20 bases between them. The CDR3 loop spans 15 amino acids. Germline V CDR1 and CDR2: MNHNS, SASEGT. The CDR3: CASQTRQGLPNEQFF. The CDR3 nucleotides are TGTGCCAGCCAGACGAGACAAGGTCTCCCCAATGAGCAGTTCTTC.

The chain is built from TRBV6-6 and TRBJ2-7; perhaps TRBD1 as D (5 bases). The V gene's germline CDR1 is MNHNY and CDR2 SVGAGI (reference sequence). The CDR3 length is 12 residues. V gave up 5 bases and J gave up 6 bases, with 11 bases separating them. The CDR3 nucleotides read TGTGCCAGCAGTGACAGAACGGGCGAGCAGTACTTC. This translates into CASSDRTGEQYF.

The chain has TRBV5-4 and TRBJ2-2; 8 nucleotides align to TRBD2. Germline V lookup: CDR1 SGHNT, CDR2 YYREEE (reference sequence). V lost 4 bases, J lost 0 bases, and 2 bases stayed unmatched. The length of the CDR3 is 15 residues. The CDR3 DNA is TGTGCCAGCAGCCGGGGGGGGTCGAACACCGGGGAGCTGTTTTTT. It specifies CASSRGGSNTGELFF.

This sequence joins TRBV7-3 and TRBJ2-6; perhaps TRBD2 as D (6 bases). CDR1 is SGHTA and CDR2 is FQGTGA in the germline V gene. V was trimmed by 5 bases and J by 1 base, leaving 15 bases between them. The CDR3 covers 17 residues. The CDR3 loop is CASSPPGRDSGANVLTF. As DNA, the CDR3 is TGTGCCAGCAGCCCCCCCGGGAGAGATTCTGGGGCCAACGTCCTGACTTTC.

Worth noting for this clone: In the same sample, other DNA sequences code for this CDR3. The CDR3 sequence: CASSYGGLNTEAFF. As DNA, the CDR3 is TGTGCCAGCAGTTACGGGGGATTGAACACTGAAGCTTTCTTT. The chain employs TRBV6-5 and TRBJ1-1; a possible D gene is TRBD1 (5 bases). Germline V CDR1 and CDR2: MNHEY, SVGAGI. The CDR3 is 14 residues long. The V end lost 2 bases, the J end lost 0 bases, and 7 bases lay between the germline ends.

With respect to this clone: The identical CDR3 is also encoded by other nucleotide sequences in the sample. The chain combines TRBV5-1 with TRBJ2-2, with D uncertain. The V gene lost 0 bases and the J gene lost 0 bases, with 3 bases spanning the gap. This CDR3 is 14 amino acids long. Germline V gene sequence: CDR1 SGHRS, CDR2 YFSETQ. The CDR3 nucleotides are TGCGCCAGCAGCTTGGATCCGAACACCGGGGAGCTGTTTTTT. It yields the protein CASSLDPNTGELFF. The full variable domain, completed using reference TRBV5-1 and TRBJ2-2, is KAGVTQTPRYLIKTRGQQVTLSCSPISGHRSVSWYQQTPGQGLQFLFEYFSETQRNKGNFPGRFSGRQFSNSRSEMNVSTLELGDSALYLCASSLDPNTGELFFGEGSRLTVL.

The chain links TRBV2 to TRBJ2-4; possibly TRBD1 for D (6 bases). There are 15 residues in the CDR3. Germline V gene lookup returns CDR1 SNHLY and CDR2 FYNNEI. V lost 5 bases and J 1 base, leaving 12 bases between the germline ends. In DNA, the CDR3 is TGTGCCAGCAGTCCCAGGCAGGGGGCCAAAAACATTCAGTACTTC. Its translation: CASSPRQGAKNIQYF.

The V call is TRBV5-1, the J call TRBJ2-5; D is unresolved. Germline CDR1 reads SGHRS; CDR2 reads YFSETQ. The CDR3 is 16 amino acids. V shed 4 bases and J shed 5 bases, with 21 bases lying between them. The CDR3 bases are TGCGCCAGCAGCCCCCGGACCTTATCAGATGCGGAGACCCAGTACTTC. It codes for CASSPRTLSDAETQYF.

The gene calls are TRBV20-1 and TRBJ2-1; no reliable D call. V was shortened by 8 bases and J by 8 bases, with 10 bases between the two germline ends. This CDR3 spans 10 amino acids. Germline V gene data show CDR1 as DFQATT and CDR2 as SNEGSKA (reference sequence). The CDR3 region has the DNA TGCAGTACTACAGTTCATGAGCAGTTCTTC. It encodes CSTTVHEQFF.

As for this clone: Other DNA sequences in the sample encode the same CDR3. The V gene is TRBV9, the J gene TRBJ1-2; TRBD1 aligns across 7 bases. There are 14 residues in the CDR3. V dropped 2 bases and J dropped 0; count of bases not matched to a gene: 1. CDR1 and CDR2 (germline): SGDLS, YYNGEE. The CDR3 is CASSVGTANYGYTF. The CDR3 DNA reads as TGTGCCAGCAGCGTGGGGACAGCTAACTATGGCTACACCTTC.

V is TRBV10-1 and J is TRBJ2-2, with 7 bases matching TRBD1. Trimming cost V 6 bases and J 4 bases; bases outside gene matches: 11. The CDR3 consists of 16 residues. Germline CDR1 and CDR2: WNHNN and SYGVQD (reference sequence). In DNA, the CDR3 is TGCGCCAGCAGCCGAGGGGGCCTTGGTAGCACCGGGGAGCTGTTTTTT. Its translation: CASSRGGLGSTGELFF.

Of note for this clone: Other DNA sequences in the sample encode the same CDR3. V usage is TRBV4-1 and J usage is TRBJ2-1, with TRBD2 as a possible D gene (5 bases). The V end was cut by 3 bases, the J end by 7 bases, with 13 bases between. The CDR3 spans 14 residues. Germline V gives CDR1 MGHRA, CDR2 YSYEKL. DNA of the CDR3: TGCGCCAGCAGCCACCGCCTACGAGGGAATGAGCAGTTCTTC. This gives the protein CASSHRLRGNEQFF.

This sequence joins TRBV7-9 and TRBJ2-2, with 8 bases that match TRBD1. The CDR3 runs to 16 residues. Germline loops: CDR1 SEHNR, CDR2 FQNEAQ (reference sequence). The junction had 5 bases not matched to a gene; V was cut back by 0 bases and J by 5 bases. The CDR3 spells CASSLASTGGTGELFF. Written as DNA, the CDR3 is TGTGCCAGCAGCTTAGCGAGTACAGGGGGGACCGGGGAGCTGTTTTTT.

The rearrangement joins TRBV7-2 to TRBJ1-1; no firm D call. CDR3 length: 14 residues. Germline V gene sequence: CDR1 SGHTA, CDR2 FQGNSA. With 2 bases removed from V and 1 base from J, the gap between germline ends came to 8 bases. Written as DNA, the CDR3 is TGTGCCAGCAGCTTATTAGAAGAGAACACTGAAGCTTTCTTT. It is translated as CASSLLEENTEAFF.